One and the same sample provided the 7 T cell receptor beta chains below, sequenced in a study of control samples from healthy donors and cancer patients. The method was immunoSEQ multiplex PCR; TCRdb's version includes in-frame clones alone and lacks a portion of them. The sample has about 130,000 clones; about 90% are singletons. Source material: blood. Every receptor here comes from a man aged 18-30 years in good health.

This sequence joins TRBV27 and TRBJ1-1; TRBD1 might be the D (5 bases). V lost 6 bases to trimming and J lost 5 bases, with 13 bases between them. In germline, CDR1 is MNHEY, CDR2 SMNVEV (reference sequence). The CDR3 loop spans 13 amino acids. CDR3 nucleotides: TGTGCCAGCAGAACGGGGCGTGATACTGAAGCTTTCTTT. This sequence encodes CASRTGRDTEAFF.

The genes are TRBV29-1 and TRBJ2-3; 7 bases are shared with TRBD1. Germline V gene data show CDR1 as SQVTM and CDR2 as ANQGSEA. The CDR3 has 14 residues. Trimming cost V 5 bases and J 0 bases; bases outside gene matches: 5. In DNA form, the CDR3 reads TGCAGCGTTACAGGGGCCTCTAGCACAGATACGCAGTATTTT. This translates into CSVTGASSTDTQYF.

The chain joins TRBV7-6 to TRBJ1-1; weak D call: TRBD1 (5 bases). The V gene's germline CDR1 is SGHVS and CDR2 FNYEAQ. The V end lost 1 base, the J end lost 6 bases, and 9 bases lay between the germline ends. This CDR3 is built from 13 residues. The CDR3 loop is CASSLGQGSEAFF. CDR3 DNA: TGTGCCAGCAGCTTAGGGCAGGGATCTGAAGCTTTCTTT.

J is TRBJ1-5 and V is TRBV6-1; TRBD1 matches 8 bases. Trimming cost V 4 bases and J 2 bases; bases outside gene matches: 7. Germline-derived CDR1 and CDR2 are MNHNS and SASEGT. This CDR3 region has 16 residues. The chain's CDR3 is CASSGDRLDRNQPQHF. CDR3 DNA sequence: TGTGCCAGCAGTGGGGACAGGTTGGATCGCAATCAGCCCCAGCATTTT.

The chain employs TRBV10-3 and TRBJ2-3, with TRBD2 matching over 11 bases. The CDR3 consists of 13 residues. V was clipped by 11 bases and J by 6 bases; unmatched bases: 7. Germline V gene sequence: CDR1 ENHRY, CDR2 SYGVKD. CDR3 region: CAGASGRFDTQYF. The CDR3, as DNA: TGTGCCGGGGCTAGCGGGAGGTTTGATACGCAGTATTTT.

The genes are TRBV15 and TRBJ2-2; TRBD1 matches 7 bases. The CDR3 spans 16 residues. The germline V gene encodes CDR1 LNHNV and CDR2 YYDKDF (reference sequence). The V segment lost 4 bases and the J segment 0 bases; nucleotides outside the gene matches: 5. CDR3: CATSTPGTANTGELFF. Here the CDR3 DNA reads TGTGCCACCAGCACCCCCGGGACAGCGAACACCGGGGAGCTGTTTTTT.

In regard to this clone: Within the sample, other DNA sequences also encode this same CDR3. V usage is TRBV7-3 and J usage is TRBJ2-1; no reliable D call. V dropped 2 bases and J dropped 3 bases, with 5 bases sitting between them. Germline V gene lookup returns CDR1 SGHTA and CDR2 FQGTGA. This CDR3 contains 13 residues. CDR3 sequence (DNA): TGTGCCAGCAGCTTAGCTAGCTACAATGAGCAGTTCTTC. This codes for CASSLASYNEQFF.